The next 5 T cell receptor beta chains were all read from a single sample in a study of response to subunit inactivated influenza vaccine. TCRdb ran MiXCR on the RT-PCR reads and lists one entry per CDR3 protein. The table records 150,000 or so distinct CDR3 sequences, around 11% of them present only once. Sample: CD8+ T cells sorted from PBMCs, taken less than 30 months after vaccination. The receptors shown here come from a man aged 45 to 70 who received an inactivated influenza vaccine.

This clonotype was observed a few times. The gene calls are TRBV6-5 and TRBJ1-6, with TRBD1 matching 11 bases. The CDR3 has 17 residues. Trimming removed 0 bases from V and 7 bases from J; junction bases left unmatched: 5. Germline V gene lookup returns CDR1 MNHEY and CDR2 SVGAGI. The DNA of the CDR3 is TGTGCCAGCAGTTACTCGGGACAGGGGGAGCTCAATTCACCCCTCCACTTT. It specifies CASSYSGQGELNSPLHF.

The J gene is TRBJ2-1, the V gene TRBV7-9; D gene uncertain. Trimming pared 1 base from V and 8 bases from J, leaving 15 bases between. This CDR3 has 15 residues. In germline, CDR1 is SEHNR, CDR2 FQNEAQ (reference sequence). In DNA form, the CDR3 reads TGTGCCAGCAGCTTAGTCCCCTTAGGAACCGATGAGCAGTTCTTC. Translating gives CASSLVPLGTDEQFF.

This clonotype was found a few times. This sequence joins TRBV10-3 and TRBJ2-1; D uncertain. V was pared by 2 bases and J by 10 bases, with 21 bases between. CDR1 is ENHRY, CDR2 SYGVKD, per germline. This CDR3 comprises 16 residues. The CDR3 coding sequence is TGTGCCATCAGTGAGGGTGGCACCTCCTTAACGAGGGAGCAGTTCTTC. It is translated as CAISEGGTSLTREQFF.

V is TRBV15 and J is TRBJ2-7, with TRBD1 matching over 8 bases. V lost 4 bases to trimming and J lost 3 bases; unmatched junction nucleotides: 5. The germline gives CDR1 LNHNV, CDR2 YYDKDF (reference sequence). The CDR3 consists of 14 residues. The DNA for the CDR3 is TGTGCCACCAGCACGAGGACAGGGAACTACGAGCAGTACTTC. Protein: CATSTRTGNYEQYF.

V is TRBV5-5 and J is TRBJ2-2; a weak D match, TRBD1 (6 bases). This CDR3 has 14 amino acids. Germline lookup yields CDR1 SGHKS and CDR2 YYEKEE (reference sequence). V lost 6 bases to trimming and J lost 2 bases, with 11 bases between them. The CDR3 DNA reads TGTGCCAGCACCTTTGGGACAAACACCGGGGAGCTGTTTTTT. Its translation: CASTFGTNTGELFF.